A selection of T cell receptor beta chains follows, all from one sample in a study of graft-versus-host responses after intestinal transplantation. Their cognate antigens are unknown. Produced via immunoSEQ multiplex PCR; TCRdb's table is partial and in-frame only. Of some 130,000 clones listed, approximately 92% are singletons. The sequencing used unstimulated CD4+ T cells sorted from spleen or lymph node cells, collected before intestinal transplant. The receptors derive from a human donor who received an intestinal transplant. CDR3s include the opening cysteine and the closing phenylalanine or tryptophan.

>TRBV6-5|TRBJ1-2|13
CASSYSEDRARSF
>TRBV4-2|TRBJ2-5|14
CASSQDDRVETQYF
>TRBV7-6|TRBJ1-5|14
CASSMTGEHQPQHF
>TRBV5-1|TRBJ2-1|12
CASSRTYNEQFF
>TRBV9|TRBJ2-3|15
CASSVGTTAPDTQYF
>TRBV9|TRBJ2-2|21
CASSVLPQFGVYGDMGGELFF
>TRBV5-1|TRBJ1-1|15
CASSLAGGMNTEAFF
>TRBV9|TRBJ2-3|15
CASSSRTTRTDTQYF
>TRBV9|TRBJ2-7|14
CASSAGTSIYEQYF
>TRBV19|TRBJ1-5|16
CASSRLGDYSNQPQHF
>TRBV28|TRBJ2-5|15
CASTLPGLNKQTQYF
>TRBV6-1|TRBJ1-3|14
CASRPTWGGNTIYF
>TRBV5-8|TRBJ2-2|18
CASSFRLTSRSNTGELFF
>TRBV9|TRBJ1-4|15
CASSVTGTGGEKLFF
>TRBV5-1|TRBJ1-1|14
CASSLVQGDTEAFF
>TRBV27|TRBJ2-7|14
CASSSRGGAYEQYF
>TRBV6-5|TRBJ1-1|15
CASSYHRLQGPEAFF
>TRBV13|TRBJ2-7|14
CASSFWGNLGEQYF
>TRBV9|TRBJ1-3|16
CASSVENFGSGNTIYF
>TRBV18|TRBJ2-7|12
CASRASHYEQYF
>TRBV5-8|TRBJ1-2|14
CASSLEGGSYDYTF
>TRBV7-3|TRBJ2-1|14
CASSPGTAYNEQFF
>TRBV5-1|TRBJ1-3|15
CASSLGGTSGNTIYF
>TRBV5-6|TRBJ1-2|15
CASSLAGTESYGYTF
>TRBV25-1|TRBJ2-6|13
CASSRQPGNVLTF